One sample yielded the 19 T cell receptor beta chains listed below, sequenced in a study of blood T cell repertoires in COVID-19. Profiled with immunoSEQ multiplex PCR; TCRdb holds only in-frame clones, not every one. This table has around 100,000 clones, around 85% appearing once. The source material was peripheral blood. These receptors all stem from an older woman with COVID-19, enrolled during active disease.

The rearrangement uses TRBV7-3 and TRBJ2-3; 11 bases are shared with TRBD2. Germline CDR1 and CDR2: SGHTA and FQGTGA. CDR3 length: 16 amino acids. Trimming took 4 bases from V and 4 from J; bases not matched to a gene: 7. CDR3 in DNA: TGTGCCAGCAGCTCCCCGACTAGCGGGGCCCCAGATACGCAGTATTTT. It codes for CASSSPTSGAPDTQYF.

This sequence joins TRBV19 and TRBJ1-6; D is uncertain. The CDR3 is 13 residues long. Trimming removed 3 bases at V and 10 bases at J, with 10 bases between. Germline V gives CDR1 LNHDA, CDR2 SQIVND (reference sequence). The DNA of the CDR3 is TGTGCCAGTAGTATTGGAGCGGGGTCACCCCTCCACTTT. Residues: CASSIGAGSPLHF.

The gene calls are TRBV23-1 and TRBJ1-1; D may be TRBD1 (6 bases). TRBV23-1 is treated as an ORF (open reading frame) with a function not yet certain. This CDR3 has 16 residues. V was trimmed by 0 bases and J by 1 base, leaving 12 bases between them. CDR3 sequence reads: CASSQSAGGQNTEAFF. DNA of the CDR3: TGCGCCAGCAGTCAATCGGCGGGGGGGCAGAACACTGAAGCTTTCTTT.

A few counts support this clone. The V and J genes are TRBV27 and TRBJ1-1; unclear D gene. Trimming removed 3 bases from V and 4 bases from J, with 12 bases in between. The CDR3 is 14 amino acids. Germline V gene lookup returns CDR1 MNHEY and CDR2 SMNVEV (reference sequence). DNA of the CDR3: TGTGCCAGCAGTTTTGGAGGATTCAGCACTGAAGCTTTCTTT. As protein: CASSFGGFSTEAFF.

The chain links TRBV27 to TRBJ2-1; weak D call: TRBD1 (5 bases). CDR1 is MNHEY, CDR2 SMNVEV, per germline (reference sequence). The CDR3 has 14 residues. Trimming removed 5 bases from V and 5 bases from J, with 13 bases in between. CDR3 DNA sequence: TGTGCCAGCAGTCTGCTTGGGGCAAACAATGAGCAGTTCTTC. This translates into CASSLLGANNEQFF.

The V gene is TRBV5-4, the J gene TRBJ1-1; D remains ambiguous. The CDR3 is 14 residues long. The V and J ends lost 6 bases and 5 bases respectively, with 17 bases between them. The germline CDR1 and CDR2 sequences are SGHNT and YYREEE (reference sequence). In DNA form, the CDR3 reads TGTGCCAGCAACCTTTCCCCACGGGGTACTGAAGCTTTCTTT. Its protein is CASNLSPRGTEAFF.

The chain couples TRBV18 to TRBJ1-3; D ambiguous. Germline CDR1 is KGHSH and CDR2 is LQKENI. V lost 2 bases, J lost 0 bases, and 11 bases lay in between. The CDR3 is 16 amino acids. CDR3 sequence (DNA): TGTGCCAGCTCACCAATACCGGAGTACTCTGGAAACACCATATATTTT. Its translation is CASSPIPEYSGNTIYF.

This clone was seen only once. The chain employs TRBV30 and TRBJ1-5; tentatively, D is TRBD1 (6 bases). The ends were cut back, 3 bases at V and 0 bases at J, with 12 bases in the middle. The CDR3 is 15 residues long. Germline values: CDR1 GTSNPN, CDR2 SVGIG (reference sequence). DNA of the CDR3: TGTGCCTGGAGGAAAGGGGGAAATAGCAATCAGCCCCAGCATTTT. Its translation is CAWRKGGNSNQPQHF.

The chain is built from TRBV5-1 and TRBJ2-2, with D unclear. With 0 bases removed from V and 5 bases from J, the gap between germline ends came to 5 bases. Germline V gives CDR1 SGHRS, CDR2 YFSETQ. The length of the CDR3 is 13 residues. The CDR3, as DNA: TGCGCCAGCAGCTTGGGCGAAACCGGGGAGCTGTTTTTT. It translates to CASSLGETGELFF. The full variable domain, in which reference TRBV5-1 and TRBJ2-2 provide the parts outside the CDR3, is KAGVTQTPRYLIKTRGQQVTLSCSPISGHRSVSWYQQTPGQGLQFLFEYFSETQRNKGNFPGRFSGRQFSNSRSEMNVSTLELGDSALYLCASSLGETGELFFGEGSRLTVL.

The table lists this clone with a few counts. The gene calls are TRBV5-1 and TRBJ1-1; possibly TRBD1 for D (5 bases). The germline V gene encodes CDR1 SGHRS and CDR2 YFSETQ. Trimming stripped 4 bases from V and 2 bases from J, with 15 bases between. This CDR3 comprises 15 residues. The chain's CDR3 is CASSPGAGFNTEAFF. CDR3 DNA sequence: TGCGCCAGCAGCCCCGGCGCAGGGTTCAACACTGAAGCTTTCTTT. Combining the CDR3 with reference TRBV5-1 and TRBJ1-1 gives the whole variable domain KAGVTQTPRYLIKTRGQQVTLSCSPISGHRSVSWYQQTPGQGLQFLFEYFSETQRNKGNFPGRFSGRQFSNSRSEMNVSTLELGDSALYLCASSPGAGFNTEAFFGQGTRLTVV.

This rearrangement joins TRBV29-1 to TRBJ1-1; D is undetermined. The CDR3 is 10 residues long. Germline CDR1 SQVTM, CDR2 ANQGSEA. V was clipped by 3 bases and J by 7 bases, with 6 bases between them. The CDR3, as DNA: TGCAGCGTTGAGGGCAGTGAAGCTTTCTTT. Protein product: CSVEGSEAFF.

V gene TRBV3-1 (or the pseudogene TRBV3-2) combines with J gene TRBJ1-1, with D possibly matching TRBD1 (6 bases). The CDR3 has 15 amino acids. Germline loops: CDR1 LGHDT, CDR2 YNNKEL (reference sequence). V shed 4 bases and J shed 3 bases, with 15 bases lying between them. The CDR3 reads CASSPWTVSDTEAFF. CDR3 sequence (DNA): TGTGCCAGCAGCCCTTGGACAGTATCGGACACTGAAGCTTTCTTT.

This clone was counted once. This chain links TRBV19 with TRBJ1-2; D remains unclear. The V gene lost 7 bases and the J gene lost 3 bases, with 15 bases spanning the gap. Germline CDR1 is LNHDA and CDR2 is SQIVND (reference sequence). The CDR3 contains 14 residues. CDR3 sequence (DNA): TGTGCCAGTACGCTAGGAATCCGAGACTATGGCTACACCTTC. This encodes CASTLGIRDYGYTF.

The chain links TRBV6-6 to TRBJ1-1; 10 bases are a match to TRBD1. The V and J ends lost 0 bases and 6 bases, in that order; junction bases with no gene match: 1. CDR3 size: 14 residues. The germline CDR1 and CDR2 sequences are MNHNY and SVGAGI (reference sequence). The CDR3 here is CASSYSGQGAEAFF. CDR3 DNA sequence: TGTGCCAGCAGTTACTCCGGACAGGGGGCTGAAGCTTTCTTT.

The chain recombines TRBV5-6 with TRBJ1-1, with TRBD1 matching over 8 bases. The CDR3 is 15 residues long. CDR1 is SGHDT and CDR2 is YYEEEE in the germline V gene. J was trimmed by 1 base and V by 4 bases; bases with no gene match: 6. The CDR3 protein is CASSRTDRGNTEAFF. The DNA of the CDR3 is TGTGCCAGCAGCCGTACCGACAGGGGGAACACTGAAGCTTTCTTT.

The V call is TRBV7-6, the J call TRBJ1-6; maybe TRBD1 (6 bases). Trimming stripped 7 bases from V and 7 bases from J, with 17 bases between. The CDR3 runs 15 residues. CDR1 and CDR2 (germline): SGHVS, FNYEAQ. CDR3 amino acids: CASTRGTNPNSPLHF. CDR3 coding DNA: TGTGCCAGCACAAGAGGGACAAACCCCAATTCACCCCTCCACTTT. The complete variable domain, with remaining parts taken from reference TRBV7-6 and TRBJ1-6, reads GAGVSQSPRYKVTKRGQDVALRCDPISGHVSLYWYRQALGQGPEFLTYFNYEAQQDKSGLPNDRFSAERPEGSISTLTIQRTEQRDSAMYRCASTRGTNPNSPLHFGNGTRLTVT.

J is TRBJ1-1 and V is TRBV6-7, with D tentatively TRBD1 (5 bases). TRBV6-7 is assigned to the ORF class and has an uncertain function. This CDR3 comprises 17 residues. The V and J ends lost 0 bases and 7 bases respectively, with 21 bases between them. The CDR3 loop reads CASSYSFARVGFSEAFF. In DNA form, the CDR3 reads TGTGCCAGCAGTTACTCTTTCGCCAGGGTCGGGTTTAGTGAAGCTTTCTTT.

The CDR3 DNA reads TGTGCCAGCAGCCCAGGGACAGATACGCAGTATTTT. This codes for CASSPGTDTQYF. The rearrangement uses TRBV11-3 and TRBJ2-3; a possible D gene is TRBD1 (5 bases). CDR1 SGHNT and CDR2 YENEEA come from the germline V gene. The CDR3 sequence is 12 residues long. Trimming took 5 bases from V and 3 from J, leaving 6 bases between them. The variable domain in full, with the rest retrieved from reference TRBV11-3 and TRBJ2-3, is EAGVVQSPRYKIIEKKQPVAFWCNPISGHNTLYWYLQNLGQGPELLIRYENEEAVDDSQLPKDRFSAERLKGVDSTLKIQPAELGDSAVYLCASSPGTDTQYFGPGTRLTVL.

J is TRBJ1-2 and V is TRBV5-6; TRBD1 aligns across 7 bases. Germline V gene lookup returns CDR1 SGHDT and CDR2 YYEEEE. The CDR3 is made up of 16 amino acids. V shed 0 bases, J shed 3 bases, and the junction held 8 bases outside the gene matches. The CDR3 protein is CASSLVGDRPDYGYTF. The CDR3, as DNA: TGTGCCAGCAGCTTGGTGGGGGACAGACCCGACTATGGCTACACCTTC.